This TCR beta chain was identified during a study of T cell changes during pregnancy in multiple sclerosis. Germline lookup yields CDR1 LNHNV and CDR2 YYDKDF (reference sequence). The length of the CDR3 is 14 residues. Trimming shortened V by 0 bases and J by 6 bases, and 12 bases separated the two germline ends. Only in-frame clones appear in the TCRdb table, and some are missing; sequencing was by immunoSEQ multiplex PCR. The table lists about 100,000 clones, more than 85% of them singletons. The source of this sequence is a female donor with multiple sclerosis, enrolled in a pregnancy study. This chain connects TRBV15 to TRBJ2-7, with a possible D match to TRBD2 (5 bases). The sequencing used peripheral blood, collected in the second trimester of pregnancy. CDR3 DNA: TGTGCCACCAGCAGAGATAGAGGACTGGGCGAGCAGTACTTC. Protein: CATSRDRGLGEQYF.